A selection of T cell receptor beta chains follows, all from one sample in a study of patients and donors after allogeneic stem cell transplantation. TCRdb ran MiXCR on the RT-PCR reads and lists one entry per CDR3 protein. The sample consists of around 200,000 distinct CDR3 sequences, about 37% of them appearing once. Specimen: blood, either unsorted or a sorted T cell fraction (not recorded which). Receptors originate from a human donor who was either an allogeneic HSCT recipient or a stem cell or donor lymphocyte infusion donor (not recorded which). It is not recorded whose cells these are; they may come from a transplant donor. The CDR3 runs from the conserved cysteine through the conserved F or W. A D gene is named only where the DNA matches it firmly. Not all rows give a size; the values are once, few, many and, for expanded clones, a class.

clone size: NA
CDR3 length: 13
J gene: TRBJ2-7
D gene: NA
V gene: TRBV20-1
CDR3 protein: CSARGTFGYEQYF
CDR3 DNA: TGCAGTGCTAGAGGGACATTCGGATACGAGCAGTACTTC

clone size: few
CDR3 length: 16
J gene: TRBJ1-5
D gene: NA
V gene: TRBV12-3/TRBV12-4
CDR3 protein: CASSHRGVTGNQPQHF
CDR3 DNA: TGTGCCAGCAGCCATAGGGGGGTTACGGGCAATCAGCCCCAGCATTTT

clone size: NA
CDR3 length: 13
J gene: TRBJ2-5
D gene: NA
V gene: TRBV6-6
CDR3 protein: CASSLQVWETQYF
CDR3 DNA: TGTGCCAGCAGCCTACAGGTCTGGGAGACCCAGTACTTC

clone size: NA
CDR3 length: 13
J gene: TRBJ2-7
D gene: NA
V gene: TRBV29-1
CDR3 protein: CSVEVGHAYEQYF
CDR3 DNA: TGCAGCGTTGAAGTTGGGCACGCCTACGAGCAGTACTTC

clone size: NA
CDR3 length: 15
J gene: TRBJ1-4
D gene: TRBD1
V gene: TRBV7-8
CDR3 protein: CASSLGTGVSEKLFF
CDR3 DNA: TGTGCCAGCAGCTTAGGTACAGGGGTTAGTGAAAAACTGTTTTTT

clone size: few
CDR3 length: 12
J gene: TRBJ1-5
D gene: NA
V gene: TRBV20-1
CDR3 protein: CSAREGNRPQHF
CDR3 DNA: TGCAGTGCTAGAGAAGGGAACCGGCCCCAGCATTTT

clone size: NA
CDR3 length: 13
J gene: TRBJ1-1
D gene: NA
V gene: TRBV2
CDR3 protein: CASSELGNTEAFF
CDR3 DNA: TGTGCCAGCAGTGAACTGGGAAACACTGAAGCTTTCTTT

clone size: NA
CDR3 length: 16
J gene: TRBJ2-1
D gene: NA
V gene: TRBV11-3
CDR3 protein: CASSLAEGPYPNEQFF
CDR3 DNA: TGTGCCAGCAGCTTAGCCGAAGGACCCTACCCCAATGAGCAGTTCTTC

clone size: NA
CDR3 length: 15
J gene: TRBJ1-1
D gene: NA
V gene: TRBV19
CDR3 protein: CASKFEQGVNTEAFF
CDR3 DNA: TGTGCCAGTAAGTTTGAACAGGGCGTGAACACTGAAGCTTTCTTT

clone size: NA
CDR3 length: 14
J gene: TRBJ1-5
D gene: NA
V gene: TRBV12-3/TRBV12-4
CDR3 protein: CASSLRDSNQPQHF
CDR3 DNA: TGTGCCAGCAGTTTGAGGGATAGCAATCAGCCCCAGCATTTT

clone size: NA
CDR3 length: 18
J gene: TRBJ2-7
D gene: TRBD1
V gene: TRBV7-9
CDR3 protein: CASSLALLDRVGPYEQYF
CDR3 DNA: TGTGCCAGCAGCTTAGCCCTCCTCGACAGGGTTGGACCCTACGAGCAGTACTTC